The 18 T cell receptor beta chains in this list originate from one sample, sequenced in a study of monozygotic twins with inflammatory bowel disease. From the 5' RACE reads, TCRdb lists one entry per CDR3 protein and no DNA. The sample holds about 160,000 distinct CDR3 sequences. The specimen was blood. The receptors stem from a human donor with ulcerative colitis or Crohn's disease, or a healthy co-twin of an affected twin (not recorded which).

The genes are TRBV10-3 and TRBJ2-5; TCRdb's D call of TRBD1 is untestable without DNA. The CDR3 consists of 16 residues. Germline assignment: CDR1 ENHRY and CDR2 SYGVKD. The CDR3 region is CAISQDRGQIQETQYF.

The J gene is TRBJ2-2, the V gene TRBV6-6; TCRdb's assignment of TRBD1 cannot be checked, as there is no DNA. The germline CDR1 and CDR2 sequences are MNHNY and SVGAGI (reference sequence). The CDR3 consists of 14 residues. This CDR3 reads CASRAQTDTGELFF.

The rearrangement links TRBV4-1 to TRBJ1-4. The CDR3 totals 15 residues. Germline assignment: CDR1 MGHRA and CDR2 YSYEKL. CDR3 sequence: CASSQDLLTNEKLFF.

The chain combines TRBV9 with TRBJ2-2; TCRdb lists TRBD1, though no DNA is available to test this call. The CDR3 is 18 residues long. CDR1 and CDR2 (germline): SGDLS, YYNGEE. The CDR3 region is CASSPRPGGQGASGELFF.

Here the CDR3 reads CASSETGTGAYEQYF. The chain is built from TRBV6-5 and TRBJ2-7; no DNA is available, so the TRBD1 call from TCRdb remains unchecked. The length of the CDR3 is 15 residues. Germline V gives CDR1 MNHEY, CDR2 SVGAGI.

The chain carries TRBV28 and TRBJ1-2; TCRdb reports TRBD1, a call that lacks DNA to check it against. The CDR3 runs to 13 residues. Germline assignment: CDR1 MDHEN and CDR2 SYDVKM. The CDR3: CASSFGQGHGYTF.

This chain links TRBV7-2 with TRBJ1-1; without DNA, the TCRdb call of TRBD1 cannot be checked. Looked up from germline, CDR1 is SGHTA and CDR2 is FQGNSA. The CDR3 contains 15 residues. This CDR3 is CASSQMDRFSLEAFF.

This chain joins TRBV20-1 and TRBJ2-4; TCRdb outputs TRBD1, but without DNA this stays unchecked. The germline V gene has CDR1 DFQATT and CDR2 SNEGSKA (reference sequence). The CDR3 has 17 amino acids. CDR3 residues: CSAREPGTGGLANIQYF.

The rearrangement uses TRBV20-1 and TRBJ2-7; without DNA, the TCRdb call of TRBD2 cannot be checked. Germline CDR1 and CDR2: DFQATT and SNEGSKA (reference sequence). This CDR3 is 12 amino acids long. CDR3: CSAQSPTSGPSF.

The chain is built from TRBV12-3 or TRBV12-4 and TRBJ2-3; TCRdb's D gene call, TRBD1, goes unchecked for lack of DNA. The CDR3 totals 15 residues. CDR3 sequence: CASSFSGTDGDTQYF.

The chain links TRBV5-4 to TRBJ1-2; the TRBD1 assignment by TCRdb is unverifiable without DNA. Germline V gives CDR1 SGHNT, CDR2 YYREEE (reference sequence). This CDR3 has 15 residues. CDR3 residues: CASSSTGQGYNGYTF.

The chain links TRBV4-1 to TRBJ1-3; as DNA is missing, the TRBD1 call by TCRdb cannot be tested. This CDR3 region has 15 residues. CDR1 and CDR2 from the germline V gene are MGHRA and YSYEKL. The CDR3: CASSQVGDSGNTIYF.

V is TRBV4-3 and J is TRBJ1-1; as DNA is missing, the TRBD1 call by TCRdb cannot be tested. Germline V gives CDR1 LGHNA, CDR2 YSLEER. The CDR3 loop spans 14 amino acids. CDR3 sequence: CASSLDRANTEAFF.

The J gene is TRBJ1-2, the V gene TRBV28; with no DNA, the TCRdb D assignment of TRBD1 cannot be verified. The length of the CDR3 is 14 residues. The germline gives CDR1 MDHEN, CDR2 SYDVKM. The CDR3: CASSFRGDDYGYTF.

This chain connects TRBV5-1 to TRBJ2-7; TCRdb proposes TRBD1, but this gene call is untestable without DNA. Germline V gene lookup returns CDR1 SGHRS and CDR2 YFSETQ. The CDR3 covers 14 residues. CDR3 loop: CASSLVAAGVEQYF.

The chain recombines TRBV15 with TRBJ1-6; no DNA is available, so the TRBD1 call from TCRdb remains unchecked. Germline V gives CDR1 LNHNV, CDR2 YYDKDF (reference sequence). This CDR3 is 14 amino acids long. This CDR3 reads CATTPGQGDSPLHF. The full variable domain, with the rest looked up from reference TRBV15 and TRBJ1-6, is DAMVIQNPRYQVTQFGKPVTLSCSQTLNHNVMYWYQQKSSQAPKLLFHYYDKDFNNEADTPDNFQSRRPNTSFCFLDIRSPGLGDTAMYLCATTPGQGDSPLHFGNGTRLTVT.

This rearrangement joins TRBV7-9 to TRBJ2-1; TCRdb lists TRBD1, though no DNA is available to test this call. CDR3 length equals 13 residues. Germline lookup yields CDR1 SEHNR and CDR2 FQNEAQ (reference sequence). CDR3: CAVRTGRIMEQFF. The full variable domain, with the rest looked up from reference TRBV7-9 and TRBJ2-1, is DTGVSQNPRHKITKRGQNVTFRCDPISEHNRLYWYRQTLGQGPEFLTYFQNEAQLEKSRLLSDRFSAERPKGSFSTLEIQRTEQGDSAMYLCAVRTGRIMEQFFGPGTRLTVL.

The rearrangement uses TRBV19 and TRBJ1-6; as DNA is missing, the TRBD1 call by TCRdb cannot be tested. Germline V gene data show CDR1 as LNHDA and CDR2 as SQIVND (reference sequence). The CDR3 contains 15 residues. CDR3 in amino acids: CASSIGQVKNSPLHF.